Each of the 9 T cell receptor beta chains below was sequenced from the same sample in a study of beta chain features in type 1 diabetes. Reverse transcribing all isolated RNA meant expressed TCRB transcripts were sequenced. TCRdb keeps only in-frame clones here, not all; method: immunoSEQ multiplex PCR. The profile shows more than 250,000 clones, roughly 13% of them singletons. Study observations and caveats: Moderately but significantly shorter TCRB CDR3s were found in Type 1 diabetes patients in all four CD4+ subsets.

These receptors are not linked to any known antigen. Sequencing used naive CD4+ T cells from blood. The receptors here all came from a man aged 25-40 years with type 1 diabetes.

In its sample, this clone was seen a few times. The chain combines TRBV7-8 with TRBJ2-7, with D maybe TRBD2 (6 bases). The CDR3 spans 13 residues. CDR1 is SGHVS, CDR2 FQNEAQ, per germline. Trimming shortened V by 5 bases and J by 10 bases, and 18 bases separated the two germline ends. The CDR3 reads CASSLTLAPGQYF. CDR3 in DNA: TGTGCCAGCAGCCTTACTCTAGCGCCGGGTCAGTACTTC.

The genes are TRBV6-5 and TRBJ2-1; perhaps TRBD2 as D (5 bases). This CDR3 spans 11 amino acids. V lost 9 bases and J 9 bases, leaving 12 bases between the germline ends. From germline, CDR1 is MNHEY and CDR2 SVGAGI. The CDR3 region has the DNA TGTGCCAGTTTGCGGGTAGGTGAGCAGTTCTTC. This translates into CASLRVGEQFF.

V usage is TRBV7-3 and J usage is TRBJ1-2; D remains unclear. Germline CDR1 is SGHTA and CDR2 is FQGTGA. The V gene lost 0 bases and the J gene lost 7 bases, with 12 bases spanning the gap. The CDR3 contains 14 residues. The CDR3 coding sequence is TGTGCCAGCAGCTTAACGCCTGAGGGTGGTGGCTACACCTTC. Protein sequence: CASSLTPEGGGYTF. Full variable domain (outside the CDR3, taken from reference TRBV7-3 and TRBJ1-2): GAGVSQTPSNKVTEKGKYVELRCDPISGHTALYWYRQSLGQGPEFLIYFQGTGAADDSGLPNDRFFAVRPEGSVSTLKIQRTERGDSAVYLCASSLTPEGGGYTFGSGTRLTVV.

This clone was counted between two and nine times. The chain uses TRBV7-9 and TRBJ2-7, with D possibly matching TRBD2 (6 bases). The CDR3 loop spans 14 amino acids. Germline V gene lookup returns CDR1 SEHNR and CDR2 FQNEAQ (reference sequence). The germline V and J ends were trimmed by 0 bases and 2 bases, with 8 bases remaining between them. CDR3 nucleotides: TGTGCCAGCAGCTTAGCTAGCGGAACCTACGAGCAGTACTTC. Its protein is CASSLASGTYEQYF.

The chain carries TRBV7-2 and TRBJ2-7; a weak D match, TRBD1 (5 bases). CDR1 is SGHTA and CDR2 is FQGNSA in the germline V gene. V dropped 0 bases and J dropped 2 bases, with 11 bases sitting between them. The length of the CDR3 is 15 residues. CDR3 in amino acids: CASSLALQGTYEQYF. The DNA of the CDR3 is TGTGCCAGCAGCTTAGCGCTGCAGGGAACCTACGAGCAGTACTTC.

V gene TRBV29-1 combines with J gene TRBJ2-5, with D possibly TRBD2 on 5 matching bases. V was pared by 1 base and J by 5 bases, with 17 bases between. Germline V CDR1 and CDR2: SQVTM, ANQGSEA. The CDR3 consists of 15 residues. As DNA, the CDR3 is TGCAGCGTTGAAGCCACCCGGGTTGGCGGGGAGACCCAGTACTTC. Translating it yields CSVEATRVGGETQYF.

The CDR3 is CASSQARTGADYGYTF. CDR3 coding DNA: TGCGCCAGCAGCCAAGCGAGAACCGGAGCCGACTATGGCTACACCTTC. The chain uses TRBV4-3 and TRBJ1-2, with D unresolved. CDR3 length equals 16 residues. V was pared by 1 base and J by 3 bases, with 15 bases between. Germline V gives CDR1 LGHNA, CDR2 YSLEER.

V is TRBV9 and J is TRBJ2-1, with TRBD1 matching 7 bases. Germline V gives CDR1 SGDLS, CDR2 YYNGEE. The CDR3 is made up of 13 amino acids. The junction had 4 bases not matched to a gene; V was cut back by 1 base and J by 9 bases. Here the CDR3 DNA reads TGTGCCAGCAGCGTAACGACAGGGACTGAGCAGTTCTTC. Amino acid sequence: CASSVTTGTEQFF.

The gene calls are TRBV19 and TRBJ2-4; TRBD2 might be the D (6 bases). Germline V gene lookup returns CDR1 LNHDA and CDR2 SQIVND (reference sequence). The CDR3 is made up of 13 amino acids. V shed 3 bases and J shed 7 bases, with 10 bases lying between them. CDR3 region: CASSMTRGNIQYF. The CDR3 region has the DNA TGTGCCAGTAGTATGACCCGGGGGAACATTCAGTACTTC. The complete variable domain, with remaining parts taken from reference TRBV19 and TRBJ2-4, reads DGGITQSPKYLFRKEGQNVTLSCEQNLNHDAMYWYRQDPGQGLRLIYYSQIVNDFQKGDIAEGYSVSREKKESFPLTVTSAQKNPTAFYLCASSMTRGNIQYFGAGTRLSVL.